The rows below give T cell receptor beta chains drawn from one sample of a study of shared clonotypes between healthy human individuals. Only in-frame clones appear in the TCRdb table, and some are missing; sequencing was by immunoSEQ multiplex PCR. Of about half a million clones listed, 81% are singletons. Sequencing was carried out using PBMCs. The receptor source for this set is a woman in her thirties or forties in good health. Some clones in this sample may be carry-over from other donors' samples. The CDR3 runs from the conserved cysteine through the conserved F or W. A D gene is named only where the DNA matches it firmly. A row's size may be missing; if present it is once, few, many or a size class.

cdr3_length d_call j_call v_call clone_size cdr3_aa cdr3_nt
16 TRBD1 TRBJ2-5 TRBV7-7 NA CASSRGQGGRQETQYF TGTGCTAGCAGCAGAGGACAGGGAGGTCGGCAAGAGACCCAGTACTTC
12 NA TRBJ2-5 TRBV19 NA CASSFLGETQYF TGTGCCAGTAGTTTCTTGGGGGAGACCCAGTACTTC
15 NA TRBJ2-2 TRBV6-6 NA CASSYSGSITGELFF TGTGCCAGCAGTTACTCGGGCTCTATCACCGGAGAGCTGTTTTTT
15 TRBD2 TRBJ2-5 TRBV28 NA CASSTGTRQIETQYF TGTGCCAGCAGCACCGGGACTAGGCAAATTGAAACCCAGTACTTC
14 NA TRBJ1-1 TRBV11-2 many CASSLGGIESEAFF TGTGCCAGCAGCTTAGGGGGGATCGAGTCTGAAGCTTTCTTT
14 TRBD1 TRBJ2-5 TRBV7-2 once CASSSRQGVETQYF TGTGCCAGCAGCTCCCGCCAGGGGGTTGAGACCCAGTACTTC
16 NA TRBJ1-2 TRBV4-2 NA CASSQEGQGSYYGYTF TGTGCCAGCAGCCAAGAGGGTCAGGGGTCGTACTATGGCTACACCTTC
16 NA TRBJ1-2 TRBV4-1 NA CASSQGRGHNDYGYTF TGCGCCAGCAGCCAAGGTAGAGGACACAACGACTATGGCTACACCTTC
13 TRBD1 TRBJ2-7 TRBV6-5 NA CASSQGASYEQYF TGTGCCAGCAGTCAGGGGGCCTCCTACGAGCAGTACTTC
14 TRBD1 TRBJ2-7 TRBV5-1 NA CASSSSGQGYEQYF TGCGCCAGCAGCTCGTCGGGACAGGGCTACGAGCAGTACTTC
17 NA TRBJ1-4 TRBV27 NA CASSSISQLATNEKLFF TGTGCCAGCAGTTCGATCTCTCAGTTGGCAACTAATGAAAAACTGTTTTTT
14 TRBD2 TRBJ2-3 TRBV11-3 few CASSLGRELDTQYF TGTGCCAGCAGCTTAGGGCGGGAGTTGGATACGCAGTATTTT
16 NA TRBJ2-2 TRBV2 few CASSELGQGRTGELFF TGTGCCAGCAGTGAATTGGGGCAGGGTCGCACCGGGGAGCTGTTTTTT
17 TRBD2 TRBJ2-3 TRBV15 NA CATSRDFPSGNTDTQYF TGTGCCACCAGCAGAGATTTTCCTAGCGGGAACACAGATACGCAGTATTTT
13 NA TRBJ1-4 TRBV15 NA CATSRAVNEKLFF TGTGCCACCAGCAGAGCTGTTAATGAAAAACTGTTTTTT
15 TRBD2 TRBJ2-3 TRBV7-2 NA CASSLTSGTTDTQYF TGTGCCAGCAGCTTAACTAGCGGGACCACAGATACGCAGTATTTT
17 TRBD1 TRBJ2-6 TRBV4-3 NA CASSNQGARSGANVLTF TGCGCCAGCAGCAATCAGGGGGCCCGCTCTGGGGCCAACGTCCTGACTTTC
15 NA TRBJ1-2 TRBV4-2 NA CASSQDAPLNYGYTF TGTGCCAGCAGCCAGGACGCCCCACTTAACTATGGCTACACCTTC
15 TRBD2 TRBJ2-1 TRBV5-1 NA CASSTNPGTSGEQFF TGCGCCAGCAGCACCAATCCCGGGACTAGCGGTGAGCAGTTCTTC
16 NA TRBJ1-4 TRBV4-1 NA CASSQGAYATNEKLFF TGCGCCAGCAGCCAAGGGGCGTATGCAACTAATGAAAAACTGTTTTTT
15 NA TRBJ1-6 TRBV5-1 NA CASSLDVKQNSPLHF TGCGCCAGCAGCTTAGATGTTAAACAAAATTCACCCCTCCACTTT
14 TRBD1 TRBJ2-7 TRBV5-4 once CASSPGTDTYEQYF TGTGCCAGCAGCCCCGGGACAGATACCTACGAGCAGTACTTC
16 TRBD2 TRBJ2-4 TRBV18 NA CASSPYASGSQNIQYF TGTGCCAGCTCACCATACGCTAGCGGGAGTCAAAACATTCAGTACTTC
16 TRBD2 TRBJ2-1 TRBV25-1 NA CASSEYLAGAQNEQFF TGTGCCAGCAGTGAATACCTAGCGGGAGCGCAAAATGAGCAGTTCTTC
12 NA TRBJ2-5 TRBV28 NA CASSFPTGTQYF TGTGCCAGCAGTTTTCCCACAGGGACCCAGTACTTC
13 NA TRBJ2-7 TRBV7-6 NA CASSLPPAGEQYF TGTGCCAGCAGCCTCCCCCCAGCAGGGGAGCAGTACTTC
12 NA TRBJ2-3 TRBV18 once CASSPSTDTQYF TGTGCCAGCTCGCCTAGCACAGATACGCAGTATTTT